Listed here is a single T cell receptor (beta chain). What antigen it recognizes has not been identified. No qualities accompany the bases; no much larger clone lies one base away. This record comes from a study of vaccination and CD4 T cells after COVID-19 (dated by TCRdb to between 2020 and 2023). As for the study more broadly: Convalescent patients had a positive SARS-CoV-2 result on nasal swab PCR, and of these patients, several had mild disease and one had severe disease. Six males and four females were included in the convalescent cohort, with two Hispanic individuals, seven Caucasians, two Asians and one multiracial person represented. Each participant got two doses of either the Pfizer-BioNTech BNT162b2 vaccine (n=8) or the Moderna mRNA-1273 vaccine (n=2). Post-COVID blood samples were collected from convalescent patients a median of about 92 days after diagnosis, with a range of about 35 to 161 days. Post-vaccine blood samples were collected a median of approximately 77 days after the second vaccine dose, ranging from about 13 to 241 days. Culture stimuli were overlapping spike peptide pools from SARS-CoV-2 and from the common cold coronaviruses HCoV-NL63, HCoV-OC43 and HCoV-229E. Control cultures used a CEFX viral epitope pool as positive control, an HIV-1 Nef peptide pool as negative control, or no peptide. In around 9 COVID-19 convalescent patients and a few infection-naive healthy vaccine recipients, researchers compared the spike-specific CD4+ TCR repertoire from before mRNA vaccination with the repertoire from after. Study-wide conclusions, independent of this receptor: Although the median number of SARS-CoV-2-reactive clonotypes went up from roughly 23 after infection to roughly 40 after vaccination, the increase was not significant. Among convalescent patients, a median about 90% of the SARS-CoV-2-reactive clones seen after vaccination appeared only after vaccination, which suggests priming specific to the vaccine. Only a relatively small number of convalescent patients were included in the study, and early timepoints following natural infection were not analyzed. Of the vaccine-specific clones found in convalescent patients, nearly all (304 of 307) were mono-reactive for SARS-CoV-2 spike instead of being cross-reactive with common cold coronaviruses.

CDR1 MNHNS and CDR2 SASEGT were looked up in the germline V gene. Between the V and J ends, shortened by 10 bases and 0 bases respectively, the junction contains 15 bases. CDR3 length: 14 amino acids, cysteine to phenylalanine. Here the CDR3 DNA is all that survives: 42 bases in frame from base 1. To prepare the library, PCR was applied. DNA from cultured CD4+ T cells was subjected to TCR sequencing with the Oncomine TCR Beta short-read assay at the Johns Hopkins FTIC core. Genomic DNA was extracted from the cultured CD4+ T cells with the QIAamp micro DNA kit. Oncomine TCR Beta libraries made from cultured CD4+ T cells were pooled using unique dual indexes and sequenced on an Illumina iSeq 100. The paper's data handling went like this. Non-productive sequences were filtered out, and CDR3s that did not start with C, did not end with F or W, or were shorter than 7 amino acids were discarded. Antigen-specific clonotypes were identified using the MANAFEST web application through comparison of peptide-stimulated wells with reference and other culture wells. Positive clones required FDR below 0.05, an odds ratio above 5, and productive frequency above 0.1% in at least two of three replicate wells. A clonotype was classed as cross-reactive if the clonotype showed significant expansion both in SARS-CoV-2 spike wells and in at least one common cold coronavirus spike condition. Similarity between CDR3 sequences was evaluated in R version 3.6.1 using Levenshtein distances (stringdist) and unrooted phylogenetic trees (ape). TCRdb ran its own pipeline on the public reads, namely fastp trimming at Q25 and MiXCR clone calling, and kept in-frame beta chains. One record per CDR3 amino acid sequence lists the most common genes and DNA. In this record, the V and J calls reflect TCRdb's handling and not the investigators' own analysis. The sample contains some 16,000 distinct CDR3 sequences, about 53% of them found a single time. About 3.8% of the sample rests with the top ten.

Taken with the paper, the label for treatment or condition translates to: approximately 9-day PBMC culture with coronavirus spike peptide pools or control peptides (ViraFEST assay). The ViraFEST assay was used in the study, in which antigen-specific T cells were expanded with peptide pools and expanded clonotypes were subsequently identified by TCR sequencing. Positive SARS-CoV-2 PCR tests in the convalescent patients dated from March to December 2020, before Alpha, Beta and Delta variants emerged in the United States. About 2 million PBMCs per well were cultured in IMDM with 5% human AB serum and approximately 10 IU/ml IL-2, plus 10 ug/ml peptide pools. Half of the culture medium was replaced with fresh IL-2-containing medium on days 3 and 7. CD4+ T cells were isolated after around 9 days of culture through negative selection using the EasySep CD4+ T cell isolation kit. Ficoll-Paque Plus gradient centrifugation was used to isolate PBMCs from whole blood, and the isolated PBMCs were then either used fresh or cryopreserved at -140C. In general, triplicate wells were set up for every culture condition.

The sequence links TRBV6-1 to TRBJ1-1; no confident D gene assignment can be made. The source is a human donor who had recovered from COVID-19. The sample consisted of CD4+ T cells from blood, cultured in vitro, taken before SARS-CoV-2 vaccination. The CDR3 is CATILEYMNTEAFF. The bases read TGTGCCACCATTCTGGAGTACATGAACACTGAAGCTTTCTTT.